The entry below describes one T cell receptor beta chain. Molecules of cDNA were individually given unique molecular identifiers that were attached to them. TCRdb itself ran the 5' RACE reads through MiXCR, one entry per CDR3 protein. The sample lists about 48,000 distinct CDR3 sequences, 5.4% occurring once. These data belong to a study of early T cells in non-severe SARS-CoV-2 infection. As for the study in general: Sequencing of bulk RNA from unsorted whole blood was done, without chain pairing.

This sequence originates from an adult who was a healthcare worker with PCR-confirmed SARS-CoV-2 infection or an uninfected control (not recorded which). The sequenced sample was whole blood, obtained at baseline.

Here the CDR3 reads CASSSTGGAGKNIQYF. DNA of the CDR3: TGTGCCAGCAGTTCAACAGGGGGCGCGGGCAAAAACATTCAGTACTTC. V is TRBV28 and J is TRBJ2-4; 9 bases line up with TRBD1. The V and J ends lost 4 bases and 3 bases, in that order; junction bases with no gene match: 7. Per the germline V gene, CDR1 is MDHEN and CDR2 is SYDVKM. This CDR3 contains 16 residues.